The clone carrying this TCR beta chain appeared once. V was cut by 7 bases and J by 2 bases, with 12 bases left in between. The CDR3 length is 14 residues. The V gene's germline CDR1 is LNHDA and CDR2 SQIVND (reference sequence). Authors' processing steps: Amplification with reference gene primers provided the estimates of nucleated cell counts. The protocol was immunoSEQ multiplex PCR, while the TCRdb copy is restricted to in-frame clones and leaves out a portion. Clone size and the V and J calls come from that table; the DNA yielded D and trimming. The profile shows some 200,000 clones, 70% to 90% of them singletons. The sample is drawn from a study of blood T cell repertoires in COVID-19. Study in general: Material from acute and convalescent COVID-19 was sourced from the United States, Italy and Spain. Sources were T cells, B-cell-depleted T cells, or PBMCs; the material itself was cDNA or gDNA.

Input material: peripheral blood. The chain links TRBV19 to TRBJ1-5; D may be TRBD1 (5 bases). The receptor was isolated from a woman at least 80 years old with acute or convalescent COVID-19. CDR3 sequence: CASKARVGNQPQHF. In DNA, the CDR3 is TGTGCCAGTAAGGCCAGGGTCGGCAATCAGCCCCAGCATTTT.